These T cell receptor beta chains were read from a single sample in a study of identifying expanded T cells in peripheral blood. Clones were read by immunoSEQ multiplex PCR, and TCRdb kept only the in-frame ones, dropping some. The table shows about 86,000 clones, with roughly 90% occurring only once. The specimen was blood. The source of these receptors is a person aged 18 to 70 in good health. The CDR3 runs from the conserved cysteine through the conserved F or W. Fields, in order: V gene, J gene, D gene, clone size, CDR3 DNA, CDR3 protein. The D gene is left open where the match is weak. For some rows the clone size is stated as once, few or many, or as a class when expanded; others skip it.

TRBV30	TRBJ1-3	-	-	TGTGCCTGGACCCTAGGGACCTTAAGTTCTGGAAACACCATATATTTT	CAWTLGTLSSGNTIYF
TRBV7-8	TRBJ2-2	-	-	TGTGCCAGCAGCTTAAGGGGTGGCACCGGGGAGCTGTTTTTT	CASSLRGGTGELFF
TRBV27	TRBJ1-1	-	once	TGTGCCAGCAGTCCCATCGGGGTTCCAAGGAACACTGAAGCTTTCTTT	CASSPIGVPRNTEAFF
TRBV4-1	TRBJ1-4	-	-	TGCGCCAGCAGCCAATTACCCGGGACAAACCATGAAAAACTGTTTTTT	CASSQLPGTNHEKLFF
TRBV7-9	TRBJ2-1	-	-	TGTGCCAGCAGCTTAGGAGCGGAGCCCCTCAATGAGCAGTTCTTC	CASSLGAEPLNEQFF
TRBV27	TRBJ1-5	-	few	TGTGCCAGCAGTTTATTTAGGGGATCAGGCAATCAGCCCCAGCATTTT	CASSLFRGSGNQPQHF
TRBV2	TRBJ1-5	TRBD1	few	TGTGCCAGCACCGGACAGGGGAATCAGCCCCAGCATTTT	CASTGQGNQPQHF
TRBV30	TRBJ1-4	-	-	TGTGCCTGGACAGTCCCAGGCGGTGAAAAACTGTTTTTT	CAWTVPGGEKLFF
TRBV15	TRBJ2-7	-	-	TGTGCCACCAGCCCGCACGGGAGCCGGGGCGAGCAGTACTTC	CATSPHGSRGEQYF
TRBV30	TRBJ2-7	-	-	TGTGCCTGGACGTCGAGCTACGAGCAGTACTTC	CAWTSSYEQYF
TRBV18	TRBJ2-5	-	-	TGTGCCAGCTCATCGGACGGCCAAGAGACCCAGTACTTC	CASSSDGQETQYF
TRBV6-5	TRBJ1-1	-	-	TGTGCCAGCAACAAACGCGACGGACTGACTGAAGCTTTCTTT	CASNKRDGLTEAFF
TRBV19	TRBJ2-1	TRBD1	-	TGTGCCAGTAGTATAGATCGCGGCAGGGGGCCGTCTGGTGAGCAGTTCTTC	CASSIDRGRGPSGEQFF
TRBV7-9	TRBJ2-5	-	-	TGTGCCAGCAGCTTAGGGCTGGGTCCAGGGACCCAGTACTTC	CASSLGLGPGTQYF
TRBV5-1	TRBJ1-6	-	-	TGCGCCAGCAGCTTGACGTACAGGGATAATAATTCACCCCTCCACTTT	CASSLTYRDNNSPLHF
TRBV7-9	TRBJ2-2	TRBD2	-	TGTGCCAGCAGCTTATTCCCCTCACTAGCGGGAGGCCCCGGGGAGCTGTTTTTT	CASSLFPSLAGGPGELFF
TRBV6-5	TRBJ2-7	-	-	TGTGCCAGCAGTGAACGGGACCAGTCCTACGAGCAGTACTTC	CASSERDQSYEQYF
TRBV19	TRBJ2-3	TRBD1	-	TGTGCCAGTAGTATCGCCTTCCGGGACAGGGCAAACCCAGATACGCAGTATTTT	CASSIAFRDRANPDTQYF
TRBV10-3	TRBJ1-2	-	-	TGTGCCATCAGTGTGTCCGGGGGGTGGCGGTATGGCTACACCTTC	CAISVSGGWRYGYTF
TRBV7-6	TRBJ2-3	TRBD2	few	TGTGCCAGCAGCCCCCGGGGGGGGAGCACAGATACGCAGTATTTT	CASSPRGGSTDTQYF
TRBV6-6	TRBJ2-3	-	few	TGTGCCAGCAGTTACGGAAGCACAGATACGCAGTATTTT	CASSYGSTDTQYF
TRBV4-3	TRBJ1-6	-	-	TGCGCCAGCAGCCAAGCGGACAGTAGCTCACCCCTCCACTTT	CASSQADSSSPLHF
TRBV14	TRBJ1-2	-	-	TGTGCCAGCAGCCCAGCGGGGGGCGTCTATGGCTACACCTTC	CASSPAGGVYGYTF
TRBV19	TRBJ1-4	-	-	TGTGCCAGTAGTATCGTTGGGAGGGCGACTAATGAAAAACTGTTTTTT	CASSIVGRATNEKLFF
TRBV21-1	TRBJ1-5	-	-	TGTGCCAGCAGCAAAGAGGACAGGGTGGGTAGTTATAGCAATCAGCCCCAGCATTTT	CASSKEDRVGSYSNQPQHF
TRBV9	TRBJ1-4	-	once	TGTGCCAGCAGCGCTGGGGCGACTAATGAAAAACTGTTTTTT	CASSAGATNEKLFF
TRBV5-1	TRBJ1-1	-	-	TGCGCCAGCAGCTTGTTGCTTTCCGGTACTGAAGCTTTCTTT	CASSLLLSGTEAFF
TRBV13	TRBJ1-3	-	-	TGTGCCAGCACCCACAGGACAGACGGAAACACCATATATTTT	CASTHRTDGNTIYF
TRBV4-3	TRBJ2-2	-	-	TGCGCCAGCAGCCTGGGGCGGACCGGGGAGCTGTTTTTT	CASSLGRTGELFF
TRBV18	TRBJ1-6	-	-	TGTGCCAGCTCACCCTCCCAGGCGGTAAATTCACCCCTCCACTTT	CASSPSQAVNSPLHF
TRBV7-2	TRBJ1-4	-	-	TGTGCCAGCAGCTTCAGTGGGGAAGCTGAAAAACTGTTTTTT	CASSFSGEAEKLFF
TRBV2	TRBJ1-3	-	-	TGTGCCAGCAGTGATGGGCAGGGATTGAACACCATATATTTT	CASSDGQGLNTIYF
TRBV28	TRBJ1-1	-	-	TGTGCCAGCAGCTTAAGGGGGACTGAAGCTTTCTTT	CASSLRGTEAFF
TRBV5-4	TRBJ2-5	-	-	TGTGCCAGCAGCCACCAAGAGACCCAGTACTTC	CASSHQETQYF
TRBV6-1	TRBJ1-2	-	-	TGTGCCAGCAGTGAAACCCATGGCTACACCTTC	CASSETHGYTF
TRBV15	TRBJ2-2	-	-	TGTGCCACCAGCGGGTTCTTGACTTCCGCGAACACCGGGGAGCTGTTTTTT	CATSGFLTSANTGELFF
TRBV27	TRBJ2-5	-	-	TGTGCCAGCACCCCGGGACATTTCCAAGAGACCCAGTACTTC	CASTPGHFQETQYF
TRBV10-3	TRBJ1-5	TRBD1	few	TGTGCCATCACCAGGGGGCTTGATCAGCCCCAGCATTTT	CAITRGLDQPQHF
TRBV5-1	TRBJ1-4	-	-	TGCGCCAGCAGCCCCCCCCCGACACAGGGTGTACGTGAAAAACTGTTTTTT	CASSPPPTQGVREKLFF
TRBV19	TRBJ1-2	TRBD1	-	TGTGCCAGTACGACAGGGAATGGCTACACCTTC	CASTTGNGYTF
TRBV10-1	TRBJ1-1	-	-	TGCGCCAGCAGCGACAGGAACACTGAAGCTTTCTTT	CASSDRNTEAFF
TRBV6-1	TRBJ2-3	-	-	TGTGCCAGCAGTGTGAACTGGGGACGGGGCACAGATACGCAGTATTTT	CASSVNWGRGTDTQYF
TRBV5-4	TRBJ1-2	TRBD1	-	TGTGCCAGCAGCTCCAGCCGGGACAGGGGTCCCGCTAACTATGGCTACACCTTC	CASSSSRDRGPANYGYTF
TRBV2	TRBJ2-3	-	-	TGTGCCAGCAGTGAAGCATCCAGGGCGGCAGATACGCAGTATTTT	CASSEASRAADTQYF
TRBV2	TRBJ1-1	-	few	TGTGCCAGCAGTGGGACGTGGGGCACTGAAGCTTTCTTT	CASSGTWGTEAFF
TRBV5-4	TRBJ1-2	TRBD1	-	TGTGCCAGCAGCTTGGGACAGGGACCTAACTATGGCTACACCTTC	CASSLGQGPNYGYTF
TRBV6-5	TRBJ2-3	-	-	TGTGCCAGCAGTTACCTTTGGCAGGGGGGAGATACGCAGTATTTT	CASSYLWQGGDTQYF
TRBV7-9	TRBJ2-7	-	-	TGTGCCAGCAGCGTCGGGTCCTCCTACGAGCAGTACTTC	CASSVGSSYEQYF
TRBV18	TRBJ2-1	TRBD2	few	TGTGCCAGCTCCCTGGGGGGGAACTCCTACAATGAGCAGTTCTTC	CASSLGGNSYNEQFF